This T cell receptor beta chain was documented in a study of blood T cells in healthy people across ages (dated by TCRdb to the mid-2010s). Broadly, across the study: In model experiments, template switching captured about one uniquely barcoded TCR beta cDNA molecule for every two T cells. To track age-related changes in TCR beta repertoire diversity, the study relied on deep sequencing normalized with unique cDNA molecular identifiers. Four age groups were formed from the donors: young (average 16 years), middle-aged (less than 40), aged (about 62) and long-lived (82). To avoid experimental bias, donors of different ages were randomly spread across the sequencing lanes. The study analyzed two additional independent replicas of 1 million unique cDNA reads from the same blood draw for two donors, one aged 18 to 30 and one aged 80 or older.

The 39 donors, aged about 6 to 100 years, were systemically healthy Caucasian individuals from Russia. Approximately 9 milliliters of peripheral blood were collected from each donor into EDTA-treated Vacutainer tubes. Ficoll-Paque density-gradient centrifugation was used to isolate PBMCs, with at least 7 million obtained per sample. Total RNA, at least 6 micrograms per sample, was extracted from PBMCs with Trizol reagent. Naive CD45RAhigh/CD27high T cell percentages were measured by flow cytometry on a PBMC aliquot from every donor. A few counts support this clonotype. What this receptor recognizes is not known. The sample holds no much larger clone one base away, and base qualities are not on file. CDR1 is given as LGHDT and CDR2 as YNNKEL, both from the germline V gene (reference sequence). From its cysteine to its phenylalanine, the CDR3 spans 13 amino acids. Only the CDR3 region is kept as DNA, spanning 39 bases read in frame from base 1. V and J are truncated by 3 bases and 7 bases respectively, leaving an intervening sequence of 12 bases.

The method behind the library was 5' RACE. TCRdb names Illumina HiSeq 2500 as the instrument used. A second PCR of roughly 7 to 11 cycles was performed with a sample-barcoded 5' primer and a J-beta primer mix. A unique molecular identifier was introduced onto each TCR beta cDNA molecule by a template-switch 5' adaptor carrying 12 random nucleotides. At least 3 million CDR3-containing paired-end reads were obtained from each sample. The Mint cDNA synthesis kit, primed by a TRBC-specific oligonucleotide, was used to synthesize first-strand cDNA from all RNA. All cDNA was treated with uracil-DNA glycosylase and then went through a first 18-cycle PCR with the universal primers M1SS and BC2_uni_R. In the original analysis: For normalization, 1 million high-quality reads, each with a distinct molecular identifier, were randomly selected from each sample. Instead of being binned into consensus sequences, reads that shared molecular identifiers were thrown out. MiTCR, with a Q25 quality threshold and the strictest error-elimination algorithm, was used for CDR3 identification, clonotype clustering and error correction. Lower-bound total TCR beta diversity was estimated with a nonparametric unseen species model using Euler transformation. Using fastp at Q25 and MiXCR, TCRdb reprocessed the public reads and kept productive beta chains. One record per CDR3 amino acid sequence lists the most common genes and DNA. These V and J calls are TCRdb output, not the study's own analysis. Here the sample has about 670,000 distinct CDR3 sequences; 40% to 45% occur a single time. Approximately 29% of the sample lies in the top ten.

General study outcomes and caveats: Because the CMV infection status of the donors was unknown, age-related changes in expanded clonotypes may potentially have been confounded. Estimates of total diversity from one million sequenced T cells were regarded as lower bounds and underestimates. A strong correlation was found between observed TCR beta diversity and the percentage of naive T cells measured by flow cytometry. Compared with the aged group, more naive CD4+ T cells, fewer expanded clones and increased TCR diversity were shown by the long-lived group, suggesting age selection. Observed TCR beta diversity per million T cells fell roughly linearly with age, and a significant reduction was already apparent by age roughly 40. Since profiling was done on bulk unsorted PBMCs, naive and antigen-experienced compartments could not be conclusively compared.

Sequencing was performed on blood. The TCR sequence derives from a man aged 80 or over in good health. The sequence is built from TRBV3-1 and TRBJ1-2; TRBD1 could be the D gene, as 6 bases match. The CDR3: CASSQRGQGGYTF. The DNA reads TGTGCCAGCAGCCAGCGGGGGCAGGGTGGCTACACCTTC.